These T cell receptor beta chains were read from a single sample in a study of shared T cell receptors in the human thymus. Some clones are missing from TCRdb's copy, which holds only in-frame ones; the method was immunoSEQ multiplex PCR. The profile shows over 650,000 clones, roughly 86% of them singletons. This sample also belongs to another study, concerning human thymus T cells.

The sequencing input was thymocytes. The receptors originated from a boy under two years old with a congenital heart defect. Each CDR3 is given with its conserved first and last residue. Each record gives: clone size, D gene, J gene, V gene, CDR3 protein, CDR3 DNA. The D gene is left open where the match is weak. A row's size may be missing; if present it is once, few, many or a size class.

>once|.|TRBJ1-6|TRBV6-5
CASSYSKRVNSPLHF
TGTGCCAGCAGTTACTCGAAGCGAGTCAATTCACCCCTCCACTTT
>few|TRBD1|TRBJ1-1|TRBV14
CASSPDRGIKTNTEAFF
TGTGCCAGCAGCCCGGACAGGGGGATTAAGACGAACACTGAAGCTTTCTTT
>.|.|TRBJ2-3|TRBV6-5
CASSYEATDTQYF
TGTGCCAGCAGTTACGAAGCCACAGATACGCAGTATTTT
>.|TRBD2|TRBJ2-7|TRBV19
CASSIDAGLADYEQYF
TGTGCCAGTAGTATAGACGCCGGACTAGCAGACTACGAGCAGTACTTC
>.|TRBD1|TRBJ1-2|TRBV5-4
CASSLGGQGYGYTF
TGTGCCAGCAGCTTGGGGGGACAGGGGTATGGCTACACCTTC
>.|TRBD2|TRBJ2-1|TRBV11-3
CASSLNRGLAGAGSYNEQFF
TGTGCCAGCAGCTTAAATAGGGGACTAGCGGGTGCGGGTTCCTACAATGAGCAGTTCTTC
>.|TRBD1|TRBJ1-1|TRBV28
CASSSPTGVDEAFF
TGTGCCAGCAGTTCCCCTACAGGGGTGGATGAAGCTTTCTTT
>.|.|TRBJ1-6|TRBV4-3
CASSQLLGGSYNSPLHF
TGCGCCAGCAGCCAACTCCTGGGGGGATCCTATAATTCACCCCTCCACTTT
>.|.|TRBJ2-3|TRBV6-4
CASSDQGSNRDTQYF
TGTGCCAGCAGTGACCAGGGGTCTAACCGGGATACGCAGTATTTT
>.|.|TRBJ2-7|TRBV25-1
CASSEVDAGINEQYF
TGTGCCAGCAGTGAAGTAGACGCAGGTATCAACGAGCAGTACTTC
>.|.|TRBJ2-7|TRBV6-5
CASSNQGASYEQYF
TGTGCCAGCAGCAATCAAGGGGCCAGCTACGAGCAGTACTTC
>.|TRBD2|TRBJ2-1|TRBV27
CASDYPPGLAGPCSYNEQFF
TGTGCCAGCGACTACCCCCCGGGACTAGCGGGCCCGTGCTCCTACAATGAGCAGTTCTTC
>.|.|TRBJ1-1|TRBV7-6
CASSLVVRGATEAFF
TGTGCCAGCAGCTTAGTAGTTCGGGGGGCAACTGAAGCTTTCTTT
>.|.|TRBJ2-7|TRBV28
CASSLSMSLRGYEQYF
TGTGCCAGCAGTTTATCCATGTCTTTGCGGGGCTACGAGCAGTACTTC
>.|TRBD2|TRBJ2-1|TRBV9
CASSVGLAENNEQFF
TGTGCCAGCAGCGTAGGGCTAGCGGAGAACAATGAGCAGTTCTTC
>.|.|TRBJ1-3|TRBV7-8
CASSLGECLGNTIYF
TGTGCCAGCAGCTTAGGGGAGTGCCTAGGGAACACCATATATTTT
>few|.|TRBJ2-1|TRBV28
CASSNTSTHEQFF
TGTGCCAGCAGTAATACTAGCACCCATGAGCAGTTCTTC
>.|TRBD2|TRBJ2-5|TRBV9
CASSVGREEGLQETQYF
TGTGCCAGCAGCGTAGGGCGGGAGGAGGGCCTTCAAGAGACCCAGTACTTC
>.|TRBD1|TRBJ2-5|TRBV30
CAWRDREGHQETQYF
TGTGCCTGGAGGGACAGGGAAGGACACCAAGAGACCCAGTACTTC
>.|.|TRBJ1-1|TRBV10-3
CAISEQGAANTEAFF
TGTGCCATCAGTGAGCAAGGGGCTGCGAACACTGAAGCTTTCTTT
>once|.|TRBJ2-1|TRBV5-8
CASSLFPTGTNEQFF
TGTGCCAGCAGCTTGTTCCCTACAGGGACCAATGAGCAGTTCTTC
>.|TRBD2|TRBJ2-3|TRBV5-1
CASSYSGGAADTQYF
TGCGCCAGCAGCTATAGCGGGGGGGCCGCAGATACGCAGTATTTT
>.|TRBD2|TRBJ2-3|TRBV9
CASSGGLAGGTDTQYF
TGTGCCAGCAGCGGCGGTCTAGCGGGGGGCACAGATACGCAGTATTTT
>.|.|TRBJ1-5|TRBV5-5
CASSPAQGGQPQHF
TGTGCCAGCAGCCCGGCCCAGGGCGGACAGCCCCAGCATTTT
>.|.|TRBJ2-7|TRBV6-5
CASSSNYEQYF
TGTGCCAGCAGTTCTAATTACGAGCAGTACTTC
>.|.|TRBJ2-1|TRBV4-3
CASSQDLTGEQFF
TGCGCCAGCAGCCAAGACTTGACAGGTGAGCAGTTCTTC
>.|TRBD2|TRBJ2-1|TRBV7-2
CASSPGLAEQFF
TGTGCCAGCAGCCCCGGACTAGCGGAGCAGTTCTTC
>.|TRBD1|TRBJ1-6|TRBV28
CASNPGQGLSPLHF
TGTGCCAGCAACCCGGGACAGGGTCTTTCACCCCTCCACTTT
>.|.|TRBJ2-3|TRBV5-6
CASSLGPGACTDTQYF
TGTGCCAGCAGCTTGGGTCCGGGAGCTTGCACAGATACGCAGTATTTT
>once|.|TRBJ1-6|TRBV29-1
CSVRERRNSPLHF
TGCAGCGTGAGAGAGCGAAGAAATTCACCCCTCCACTTT
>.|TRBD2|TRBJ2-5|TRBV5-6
CASSLEAVAGGPRETQYF
TGTGCCAGCAGCTTGGAGGCTGTGGCGGGGGGGCCAAGGGAGACCCAGTACTTC
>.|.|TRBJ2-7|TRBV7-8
CASSLSGSSYEQYF
TGTGCCAGCAGCTTATCCGGGAGCTCCTACGAGCAGTACTTC
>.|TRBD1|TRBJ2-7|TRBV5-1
CASSPGQGNYEQYF
TGCGCCAGCAGCCCGGGACAGGGCAACTACGAGCAGTACTTC
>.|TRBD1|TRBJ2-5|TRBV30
CAWSVIRDRAKETQYF
TGTGCCTGGAGTGTAATTAGGGACAGGGCTAAAGAGACCCAGTACTTC
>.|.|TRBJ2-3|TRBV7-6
CASSLRSESTDTQYF
TGTGCCAGCAGCTTAAGGAGCGAAAGCACAGATACGCAGTATTTT